This T cell receptor (beta chain) was sequenced during a study of CD8 T cells in ankylosing spondylitis. TCRdb processed the 5' RACE reads anew with MiXCR; each CDR3 protein has one entry. Among about 240,000 distinct CDR3 sequences listed, more than 20% were seen once. This clonotype was seen ten or more times. The CDR3 extends over 13 amino acids. V was pared by 6 bases and J by 0 bases, with 6 bases between. This receptor was taken from a male donor with ankylosing spondylitis or in good health (not recorded which). The chain combines TRBV12-3 or TRBV12-4 with TRBJ1-5; D gene unclear. Sequencing was done on a sample of blood, either unsorted or a sorted T cell fraction (not recorded which). The CDR3 here is CASRINSNQPQHF. DNA for the CDR3: TGTGCCAGCAGGATAAATAGCAATCAGCCCCAGCATTTT.